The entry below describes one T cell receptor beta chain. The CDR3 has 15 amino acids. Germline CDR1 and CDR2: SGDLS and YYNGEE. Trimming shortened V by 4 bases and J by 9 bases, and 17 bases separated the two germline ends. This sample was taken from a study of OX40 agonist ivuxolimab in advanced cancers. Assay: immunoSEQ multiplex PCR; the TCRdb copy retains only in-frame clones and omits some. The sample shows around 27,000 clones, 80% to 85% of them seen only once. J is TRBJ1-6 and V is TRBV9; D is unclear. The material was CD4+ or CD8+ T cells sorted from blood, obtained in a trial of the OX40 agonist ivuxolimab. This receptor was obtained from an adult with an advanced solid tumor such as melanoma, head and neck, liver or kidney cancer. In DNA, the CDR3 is TGTGCCAGCAGCAGCACCAACGTGATAGGTTCACCCCTCCACTTT. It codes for CASSSTNVIGSPLHF.